Listed below are T cell receptor beta chains from one sample, sequenced in a study of blood T cells in healthy people across ages. MiXCR, applied by TCRdb to the 5' RACE reads, yields one record per CDR3 protein. The table shows about 930,000 distinct CDR3 sequences, with about 27% occurring only once. The sample was also linked to a second study, of T cells of mothers and their children.

Sequencing was carried out using blood. The receptor source for this set is a woman in her thirties or forties in good health. Each CDR3 is given with its conserved first and last residue. The D gene is left open where the match is weak. Size is stated for part of the rows, as once, few or many counts, or as a class when the clone is expanded.

clone_size j_call d_call v_call cdr3_aa cdr3_nt
few TRBJ2-7 - TRBV9 CASSGGAGISYEQYF TGTGCCAGCAGCGGCGGGGCAGGCATCTCCTACGAGCAGTACTTC
few TRBJ2-3 TRBD1 TRBV28 CASSPSSRDRGTDTQYF TGTGCCAGCAGTCCATCCTCCCGGGACAGGGGCACAGATACGCAGTATTTT
many TRBJ2-7 - TRBV5-1 CASSSQAYEQYF TGCGCCAGCAGCTCACAGGCTTACGAGCAGTACTTC
many TRBJ2-7 - TRBV4-2 CASSQADGDTSYEQYF TGTGCCAGCAGCCAAGCAGACGGGGACACCTCCTACGAGCAGTACTTC
once TRBJ1-5 - TRBV28 CASSRVYNQPQHF TGTGCCAGCAGCCGAGTATACAATCAGCCCCAGCATTTT
- TRBJ1-2 - TRBV28 CASSIRGYGYTF TGTGCCAGCAGTATACGGGGCTATGGCTACACCTTC
few TRBJ2-5 - TRBV7-9 CEGRGETQYF TGTGAGGGGCGGGGAGAGACCCAGTACTTC
- TRBJ2-3 TRBD2 TRBV7-3 CASSSGLAGSGVTDTQYF TGTGCCAGCAGCTCGGGACTAGCGGGGAGTGGGGTCACAGATACGCAGTATTTT
- TRBJ2-7 - TRBV5-8 CASSFIPYEQYF TGTGCCAGCAGCTTTATCCCGTACGAGCAGTACTTC
many TRBJ2-5 - TRBV20-1 CSAKGLGAEQETQYF TGCAGTGCTAAAGGGTTAGGGGCGGAACAAGAGACCCAGTACTTC
- TRBJ2-1 - TRBV7-6 CASSQERGSSYNEQFF TGTGCCAGCAGCCAGGAGAGGGGGAGCTCCTACAATGAGCAGTTCTTC
- TRBJ1-2 TRBD1 TRBV7-2 CASSLGQGFGHTF TGTGCCAGCAGCCTGGGACAGGGCTTTGGCCACACCTTC
- TRBJ2-7 TRBD1 TRBV29-1 CSVEAPGQGDRYGQYF TGCAGCGTCGAAGCGCCGGGACAGGGGGATCGCTACGGGCAGTACTTC
many TRBJ2-7 - TRBV28 CASSSGTAFYEQYF TGTGCCAGCAGTTCCGGGACTGCCTTCTACGAGCAGTACTTC
many TRBJ2-4 - TRBV6-9 CAGRPAGSVENIQYF TGTGCCGGCAGACCCGCCGGGTCGGTCGAAAACATTCAGTACTTC
many TRBJ1-2 - TRBV5-1 CASSLETAYGYTF TGCGCCAGCAGCTTGGAGACCGCCTATGGCTACACCTTC
- TRBJ1-1 - TRBV5-6 CASSPRTGRGAFF TGTGCCAGCAGCCCACGGACCGGACGGGGAGCTTTCTTT
few TRBJ1-1 TRBD1 TRBV25-1 CASRPGLRGRNTEAFF TGTGCCAGCAGGCCGGGACTAAGGGGGCGGAACACTGAAGCTTTCTTT
- TRBJ2-7 - TRBV4-1 CPSSPLGLTGAYEQYF TGTCCCAGCAGCCCCTTGGGGCTGACAGGAGCATACGAGCAGTACTTC
- TRBJ2-3 - TRBV28 CASTYPILQTQYF TGTGCCAGCACCTATCCCATATTACAAACGCAGTATTTT
- TRBJ2-1 TRBD2 TRBV30 CVWGRVNEQFF TGTGTCTGGGGGAGGGTCAATGAGCAGTTCTTC
- TRBJ2-2 - TRBV2 CASSDWGGKNTGELFF TGTGCCAGCAGTGACTGGGGCGGGAAGAACACCGGGGAGCTGTTTTTT
- TRBJ1-6 TRBD1 TRBV28 CASSLLGGQGIRNSPLHF TGTGCCAGCAGTTTATTGGGTGGACAGGGGATTAGAAATTCACCCCTCCACTTT
- TRBJ2-7 TRBD1 TRBV28 CASSYWTGYSSYEQYF TGTGCCAGCAGTTATTGGACAGGTTACAGCTCCTACGAGCAGTACTTC
- TRBJ1-2 TRBD1 TRBV20-1 CSALRGTGYGYTF TGCAGTGCCCTCCGAGGGACAGGCTATGGCTACACCTTC
many TRBJ2-7 - TRBV5-1 CASSLERSYEQYF TGCGCCAGCAGCTTGGAACGGAGTTACGAGCAGTACTTC
- TRBJ2-2 - TRBV7-3 CASSAYLGTGELFF TGTGCCAGCAGCGCCTACCTCGGGACCGGGGAGCTGTTTTTT
many TRBJ2-3 - TRBV19 CATKQGRADTQYF TGTGCCACGAAACAGGGCAGGGCCGATACGCAGTATTTT